The clone carrying this T cell receptor (beta chain) has just a few counts. Its antigen is unknown. From germline, CDR1 is SQVTM and CDR2 ANQGSEA. V lost 4 bases to trimming and J lost 4 bases, with 15 bases between them. The CDR3 is made up of 14 amino acids. Sample collection date corresponds to first hyperthyroidism diagnosis, prior to any ophthalmopathy symptoms. 10 ml fresh peripheral blood yielded the PBMCs. This sample was included in a study of T cells in Graves' hyperthyroidism and ophthalmopathy. Whole-study results and caveats: It was a median 6.5 months before onset that the model predicted ophthalmopathy.

Amplification of TCR beta CDR3 regions used RNA as the template. First-round RT-PCR with HTBI primers amplified the TCR CDR3 region. TCRdb ran MiXCR on the multiplex PCR reads and lists one entry per CDR3 protein. The sample shows some 400,000 distinct CDR3 sequences, approximately 12% of them seen only once. The sequenced material came from blood. The source of this sequence is a man aged 30 to 45 with Graves' hyperthyroidism that later progressed to Graves' ophthalmopathy. The chain is built from TRBV29-1 and TRBJ2-3, with D unresolved. The CDR3 region has the DNA TGCAGCGTTGTAGGAGTACGGATCGCAGATACGCAGTATTTT. It translates to CSVVGVRIADTQYF.